This T cell receptor beta chain was captured in a study of blood T cells in healthy people across ages. Study in general: When template switching was applied, about one barcoded beta molecule was captured per two T cells. Study results and limitations: For the donors, CMV status was unknown and possibly confounded expanded clonotype changes. While age rose, TCR beta diversity per million T cells dropped in a roughly linear way.

Sample-barcoded 5' priming and a J-beta primer mix drove a second PCR of roughly 7 to 11 cycles. Each CDR3 protein is one row after TCRdb ran MiXCR on the 5' RACE reads. The sample yields approximately 690,000 distinct CDR3 sequences, 58% seen once. Remarks on this clonotype: Its antigen remains unknown.

They isolated at least 6.5 million PBMCs from each sample. Germline V gives CDR1 DFQATT, CDR2 SNEGSKA (reference sequence). The CDR3 has 13 residues. V lost 3 bases, J lost 7 bases, and 6 bases stayed unmatched. This receptor was obtained from a man aged 55 to 70 in good health. V gene TRBV20-1 combines with J gene TRBJ1-1; the match to TRBD1 covers 9 bases. Sequencing was done on a sample of blood. The CDR3 nucleotides read TGCAGTGCTAGCGGACAGGGGATCAGTGAAGCTTTCTTT. This encodes CSASGQGISEAFF.